These 29 T cell receptor beta chains originate from one sample sequenced in a study of spatial heterogeneity in lung cancer. As for time point: sample taken at primary tumor resection. Unsorted samples of tumor, nontumor lung or frozen PBMC had their whole RNA sequenced. One entry per CDR3 protein results from TCRdb running MiXCR on the 5' RACE reads. The table shows roughly 40,000 distinct CDR3 sequences, with approximately 7% occurring only once. The sample consisted of PBMCs, taken at surgery. The receptors originated from a female donor with early-stage non-small cell lung cancer.

This clonotype was observed many times. J is TRBJ2-3 and V is TRBV4-1; 10 nucleotides align to TRBD1. V gave up 4 bases and J gave up 2 bases; unmatched junction bases: 9. The CDR3 runs to 17 residues. The germline V gene has CDR1 MGHRA and CDR2 YSYEKL. For the CDR3, the DNA is TGCGCCAGCAGCCGACGACAGGGGGCGCAGGACACAGATACGCAGTATTTT. This translates into CASSRRQGAQDTDTQYF.

This clonotype was seen repeatedly, ten times or more. CDR3 DNA sequence: TGTGCCAGCAGTCGCTCACAGTGGACTGAAGCTTTCTTT. Protein: CASSRSQWTEAFF. J is TRBJ1-1 and V is TRBV12-3 or TRBV12-4; D not certain. This CDR3 contains 13 residues. Trimming took 5 bases from V and 5 from J, leaving 12 bases between them.

To note about this clonotype: This clone may be a read error of a much larger clone one base away. Here the CDR3 DNA reads TGTGCCGGCAGCCAAAGCCGCTCAGGTATGAACAACTACAATGAGCAGTTCTTC. Its translation is CAGSQSRSGMNNYNEQFF. The gene calls are TRBV7-9 and TRBJ2-1; no definite D call. The germline V gene encodes CDR1 SEHNR and CDR2 FQNEAQ (reference sequence). The CDR3 spans 18 residues. Full variable domain (rest looked up from reference TRBV7-9 and TRBJ2-1): DTGVSQNPRHKITKRGQNVTFRCDPISEHNRLYWYRQTLGQGPEFLTYFQNEAQLEKSRLLSDRFSAERPKGSFSTLEIQRTEQGDSAMYLCAGSQSRSGMNNYNEQFFGPGTRLTVL.

This clonotype was seen a few times. The rearrangement uses TRBV28 and TRBJ1-5; D unresolved. CDR1 is MDHEN, CDR2 SYDVKM, per germline. The V end was cut by 6 bases, the J end by 4 bases, with 19 bases between. CDR3 length: 16 amino acids. The CDR3 spells CASRRDTAGWNQPQHF. The CDR3 DNA sequence: TGTGCCAGCAGACGAGATACTGCTGGGTGGAATCAGCCCCAGCATTTT.

The chain has TRBV5-1 and TRBJ2-7, with 9 bases lining up with TRBD2. Germline V gene lookup returns CDR1 SGHRS and CDR2 YFSETQ. This CDR3 has 13 amino acids. Germline trimming cut 4 bases from V and 7 bases from J; bases unmatched to any gene: 6. This CDR3 reads CASSLAGPREQYF. In DNA, the CDR3 is TGCGCCAGCAGCCTAGCGGGACCGCGAGAGCAGTACTTC.

This clonotype was picked up many times. The rearrangement uses TRBV7-2 and TRBJ1-5, with no clear D. Trimming pared 1 base from V and 6 bases from J, leaving 10 bases between. CDR3 length: 14 amino acids. The germline V gene has CDR1 SGHTA and CDR2 FQGNSA. CDR3 sequence (DNA): TGTGCCAGCAGCTTAGATTTGGGTGTTCAGCCCCAGCATTTT. This codes for CASSLDLGVQPQHF.

In its sample, this clonotype was seen many times. The CDR3 DNA follows: TGCGCCAGCTACGGTGGGACAGGGCGCGTCGAGCAGTACTTC. This sequence encodes CASYGGTGRVEQYF. The V gene is TRBV5-1, the J gene TRBJ2-7; 9 nucleotides agree with TRBD1. V was pared by 7 bases and J by 6 bases, with 11 bases of the junction left unmatched. From germline, CDR1 is SGHRS and CDR2 YFSETQ. The CDR3 has 14 amino acids.

This clonotype was detected many times. The chain joins TRBV6-5 to TRBJ2-1; 12 nucleotides line up with TRBD2. Germline CDR1 reads MNHEY; CDR2 reads SVGAGI. The V gene end was trimmed by 6 bases and the J gene end by 1 base; junction bases not matched to a gene: 4. The CDR3 has 16 amino acids. CDR3 residues: CASRTSGGLSYNEQFF. CDR3 in DNA: TGTGCCAGCAGGACTAGCGGGGGCTTATCCTACAATGAGCAGTTCTTC.

This clonotype was counted ten times or more. The rearrangement uses TRBV6-1 and TRBJ1-1; D remains ambiguous. The CDR3 length is 12 residues. With 1 base removed from V and 11 bases from J, the gap between germline ends came to 11 bases. Germline V gene lookup returns CDR1 MNHNS and CDR2 SASEGT. This chain's CDR3 is CASSEVIGLAFF. The DNA of the CDR3 is TGTGCCAGCAGTGAAGTGATAGGGTTGGCTTTCTTT.

CDR3 in DNA: TGTGCCTGGAGGGGCAGGGCTGGCGAGCAGTACTTC. Translation gives CAWRGRAGEQYF. The chain couples TRBV30 to TRBJ2-7; D may be TRBD1 (5 bases). The length of the CDR3 is 12 residues. V gave up 3 bases and J gave up 6 bases, with 12 bases separating them. Per the germline V gene, CDR1 is GTSNPN and CDR2 is SVGIG (reference sequence).

This clonotype appeared many times. This chain joins TRBV15 and TRBJ2-3; no firm D call. Per the germline V gene, CDR1 is LNHNV and CDR2 is YYDKDF (reference sequence). The CDR3 sequence is 11 residues long. V gave up 4 bases and J gave up 5 bases, with 4 bases separating them. The CDR3 nucleotides read TGTGCCACCAGCAACCGAGATACGCAGTATTTT. Translated: CATSNRDTQYF. The full variable domain, completed using reference TRBV15 and TRBJ2-3, is DAMVIQNPRYQVTQFGKPVTLSCSQTLNHNVMYWYQQKSSQAPKLLFHYYDKDFNNEADTPDNFQSRRPNTSFCFLDIRSPGLGDTAMYLCATSNRDTQYFGPGTRLTVL.

The sample holds many counts of this clonotype. The chain combines TRBV7-8 with TRBJ2-7; unclear D gene. Germline values: CDR1 SGHVS, CDR2 FQNEAQ. Trimming removed 6 bases from V and 6 bases from J, with 12 bases in between. This CDR3 spans 12 amino acids. CDR3 in DNA: TGTGCCAGCAGTTCCTTCAGATCCGAGCAGTACTTC. Translation gives CASSSFRSEQYF.

The V and J genes are TRBV2 and TRBJ1-4, with D tentatively TRBD1 (6 bases). The V and J ends lost 8 bases and 5 bases respectively, with 15 bases between them. CDR1 SNHLY and CDR2 FYNNEI come from the germline V gene. CDR3 length: 14 amino acids. The CDR3 sequence is CASAAGDGNEKLFF. The CDR3 nucleotides read TGTGCCAGCGCGGCAGGGGACGGGAATGAAAAACTGTTTTTT.

This clonotype was recorded at least ten times. This chain joins TRBV29-1 and TRBJ1-1, with D possibly TRBD1 on 5 matching bases. V lost 7 bases, J lost 1 base, and 10 bases lay in between. The V gene's germline CDR1 is SQVTM and CDR2 ANQGSEA. The CDR3 is 12 amino acids. The CDR3 protein is CSAKQANTEAFF. In DNA form, the CDR3 reads TGCAGCGCCAAACAGGCGAACACTGAAGCTTTCTTT.

This clonotype has ten or more counts. The chain recombines TRBV20-1 with TRBJ1-1; a possible D gene is TRBD1 (5 bases). Trimming removed 5 bases from V and 1 base from J, with 20 bases in between. CDR3 length equals 16 residues. Germline values: CDR1 DFQATT, CDR2 SNEGSKA (reference sequence). In DNA form, the CDR3 reads TGCAGTGCTTTGGGCCACCAGGGTAGTGGGAACACTGAAGCTTTCTTT. This encodes CSALGHQGSGNTEAFF.

This clonotype was detected many times. The V and J genes are TRBV28 and TRBJ1-2; 7 bases align to TRBD1. CDR3 length equals 15 residues. Trimming at V came to 4 bases and at J to 0 bases, leaving 5 bases not matched to a gene. Germline V lookup: CDR1 MDHEN, CDR2 SYDVKM. The CDR3 here is CASSSEGAPNYGYTF. Here the CDR3 DNA reads TGTGCCAGCAGTTCCGAGGGGGCCCCTAACTATGGCTACACCTTC.

This clonotype was counted ten times or more. This chain links TRBV9 with TRBJ1-2; D remains ambiguous. This CDR3 has 14 amino acids. Looked up from germline, CDR1 is SGDLS and CDR2 is YYNGEE. V lost 0 bases to trimming and J lost 5 bases, with 11 bases between them. The CDR3 nucleotides are TGTGCCAGCAGCGTAGTGGGCAGCGAGTATGGCTACACCTTC. It translates to CASSVVGSEYGYTF.

This rearrangement joins TRBV6-2 or TRBV6-3 to TRBJ2-1; TRBD1 is a possible D gene (6 bases). The CDR3 extends over 11 amino acids. CDR1 is MNHEY, CDR2 SVGEGT, per germline. Trimming took 10 bases from V and 4 from J, leaving 8 bases between them. The CDR3 nucleotides are TGTGCCATCAGGGGTTACAATGAGCAGTTCTTC. It codes for CAIRGYNEQFF.

The sample holds many counts of this clonotype. The CDR3 DNA reads TGCAGTGCTAGAGTCAGTGAACAAGAGACCCAGTACTTC. It encodes CSARVSEQETQYF. This chain joins TRBV20-1 and TRBJ2-5, with D unclear. The CDR3 totals 13 residues. Germline assignment: CDR1 DFQATT and CDR2 SNEGSKA (reference sequence). V gave up 1 base and J gave up 2 bases, with 8 bases separating them.

There are many counts of this clonotype. The gene calls are TRBV12-3 or TRBV12-4 and TRBJ2-1, with 9 positions matching TRBD2. There are 15 residues in the CDR3. Unmatched junction bases numbered 9, after V lost 7 bases and J lost 5 bases. The CDR3 protein is CASKPAGGVNNEQFF. The CDR3 nucleotides read TGTGCCAGCAAACCCGCGGGGGGGGTCAACAATGAGCAGTTCTTC.

This clonotype occurred many times. V and J are TRBV7-9 and TRBJ1-2; no reliable D call. The CDR3 has 14 residues. Germline lookup yields CDR1 SEHNR and CDR2 FQNEAQ (reference sequence). V gave up 3 bases and J gave up 0 bases, with 8 bases separating them. In DNA form, the CDR3 reads TGTGCCAGCAGCTTTCAGACTACTAACTATGGCTACACCTTC. Encoded protein: CASSFQTTNYGYTF.

This clonotype appeared many times. The chain links TRBV7-2 to TRBJ2-3, with 15 bases aligning to TRBD2. The germline V gene has CDR1 SGHTA and CDR2 FQGNSA. This CDR3 has 17 amino acids. With V trimmed by 5 bases and J by 2 bases, 5 bases remained unmatched. Here the CDR3 DNA reads TGTGCCAGCAGCGGCAGGACTAGCGGGGGGGCCACAGATACGCAGTATTTT. Its translation: CASSGRTSGGATDTQYF.

For the CDR3, the DNA is TGTGCCAGCAGCCGACAGAGTGATCAGCCCCAGCATTTT. Translated, it gives CASSRQSDQPQHF. The V call is TRBV7-2, the J call TRBJ1-5; TRBD1 might be the D (5 bases). Germline V CDR1 and CDR2: SGHTA, FQGNSA. The CDR3 consists of 13 residues. V dropped 5 bases and J dropped 5 bases, with 10 bases sitting between them.

This clonotype occurred a few times. The chain has TRBV20-1 and TRBJ2-7, with 7 bases lining up with TRBD1. This CDR3 has 16 amino acids. Germline values: CDR1 DFQATT, CDR2 SNEGSKA (reference sequence). CDR3 sequence (DNA): TGCAGCGCAACTGAGATTGGGACAGCCAACATCTACGAGCAGTACTTC. The encoded protein is CSATEIGTANIYEQYF.

At least ten counts were recorded for this clonotype. CDR3 DNA: TGTGCCACCAGTGAGGACAGGGCCTACAATGAGCAGTTCTTC. Translation gives CATSEDRAYNEQFF. The V gene is TRBV24-1, the J gene TRBJ2-1; 8 nucleotides agree with TRBD1. Losses at the gene ends were 4 bases for V and 2 bases for J; bases not matched to a gene: 0. The length of the CDR3 is 14 residues. CDR1 is KGHDR and CDR2 is SFDVKD in the germline V gene.

The gene calls are TRBV18 and TRBJ1-1; no clear D gene. The V and J ends lost 10 bases and 3 bases respectively, with 18 bases between them. CDR1 and CDR2 (germline): KGHSH, LQKENI. The CDR3 totals 14 residues. CDR3 bases: TGTGCCACCGCTTTATCCGGGAGGGACACTGAAGCTTTCTTT. It translates to CATALSGRDTEAFF.

This clonotype was seen a handful of times. The chain employs TRBV5-1 and TRBJ2-7, with D possibly matching TRBD1 (5 bases). The germline V gene has CDR1 SGHRS and CDR2 YFSETQ. This CDR3 has 12 amino acids. The ends were cut back, 4 bases at V and 6 bases at J, with 11 bases in the middle. This CDR3 reads CASSLDSSEQYF. CDR3 bases: TGCGCCAGCAGCCTCGACAGTAGCGAGCAGTACTTC.

Concerning this clonotype itself: A much more abundant neighbour one base away suggests this may be a read error. The chain couples TRBV6-5 to TRBJ2-7; D tentatively fits TRBD1 or TRBD2 (6 bases each). Looked up from germline, CDR1 is MNHEY and CDR2 is SVGAGI. CDR3 length equals 14 residues. The ends were cut back, 5 bases at V and 6 bases at J, with 17 bases in the middle. CDR3 in amino acids: CASSRLVGASEQYF. Here the CDR3 DNA reads TGTGCCAGCAGTAGACTAGTGGGGGCCTCCGAGCAGTACTTC.

There are many counts of this clonotype. The J gene is TRBJ1-1, the V gene TRBV27; 7 bases agree with TRBD1. The CDR3 covers 15 residues. V shed 5 bases and J 10 bases; nucleotides not matched to a gene: 16. Looked up from germline, CDR1 is MNHEY and CDR2 is SMNVEV (reference sequence). The CDR3 nucleotides read TGTGCCAGCAGTCCTACAGGGGACGGGCGAGAGAGAGCTTTCTTT. Translation: CASSPTGDGRERAFF.